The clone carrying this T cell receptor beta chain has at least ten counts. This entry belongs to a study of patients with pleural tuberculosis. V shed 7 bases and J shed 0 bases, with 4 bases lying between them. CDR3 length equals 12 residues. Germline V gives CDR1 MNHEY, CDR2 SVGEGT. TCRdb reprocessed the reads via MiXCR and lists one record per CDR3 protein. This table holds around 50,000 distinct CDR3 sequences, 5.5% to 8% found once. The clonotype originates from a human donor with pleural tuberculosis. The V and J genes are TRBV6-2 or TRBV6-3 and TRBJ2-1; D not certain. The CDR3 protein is CASTDSYNEQFF. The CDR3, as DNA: TGTGCCAGCACCGACTCCTACAATGAGCAGTTCTTC.